These T cell receptor beta chains were read from a single sample in a study of human T cells and chemical hapten exposure. In TCRdb, the RACE reads were re-called with MiXCR into one record per CDR3 protein. Here the sample spans under 300,000 distinct CDR3 sequences, 8.6% being singletons. The source was whole blood, collected in connection with sensitization to the hapten diphenylcyclopropenone (DPC). Receptors were obtained from a woman aged 40 to 50 with alopecia areata. Some clones in this sample may be carry-over from other donors' samples. CDR3s include the opening cysteine and the closing phenylalanine or tryptophan. The D gene is left open where the match is weak. The size entry is marked missing in some rows and otherwise reads once, few, many or a size class.

J,D,V,size,CDR3,DNA
TRBJ1-1,NA,TRBV7-2,once,CASSLTGTNTEAFF,TGTGCCAGCAGCTTAACAGGGACAAACACTGAAGCTTTCTTT
TRBJ1-1,NA,TRBV5-5,NA,CASSLQGTNTEAFF,TGTGCCAGCAGCTTGCAGGGGACCAACACTGAAGCTTTCTTT
TRBJ2-7,NA,TRBV15,few,CATSRGATDYEQYF,TGTGCCACCAGCAGAGGGGCCACCGACTACGAGCAGTACTTC
TRBJ2-3,NA,TRBV7-9,NA,CASGRGSTDTQYF,TGTGCCAGCGGACGGGGGAGCACAGATACGCAGTATTTT
TRBJ2-2,NA,TRBV25-1,NA,CASSEGGSNTGELFF,TGTGCCAGCAGTGAGGGCGGTTCGAACACCGGGGAGCTGTTTTTT
TRBJ2-3,NA,TRBV7-2,many,CASSLQGLSTDTQYF,TGTGCCAGCAGCTTACAGGGGCTCAGCACAGATACGCAGTATTTT
TRBJ2-7,NA,TRBV12-3/TRBV12-4,NA,CASSPNPGLGSYEQYF,TGTGCCAGCAGTCCTAATCCGGGACTTGGGTCCTACGAGCAGTACTTC
TRBJ2-7,TRBD1,TRBV6-6,few,CASSSGGRVSYEQYF,TGTGCCAGCAGTTCAGGGGGCAGGGTCTCCTACGAGCAGTACTTC
TRBJ2-7,NA,TRBV4-1,NA,CASSQVTGRYEQYF,TGCGCCAGCAGCCAGGTGACGGGCCGGTACGAGCAGTACTTC
TRBJ2-7,TRBD1,TRBV6-5,NA,CASSYSSGTGAYEQYF,TGTGCCAGCAGTTACTCGTCCGGGACAGGGGCCTACGAGCAGTACTTC